The 32 T cell receptor beta chains given below trace back to one sample, sequenced in a study of cytomegalovirus exposure and HLA in healthy donors. This PCR relied on a set of 60 Vbeta primers and 13 Jbeta primers. Assay used: immunoSEQ multiplex PCR; TCRdb lists only in-frame clones, some missing. The data hold about 140,000 clones, with 70% to 85% observed a single time. The specimen sequenced was PBMCs. Receptors originate from a man aged 35-49 years in good health and CMV-seronegative.

V and J are TRBV7-9 and TRBJ2-2; D is perhaps TRBD2 (7 bases). Germline CDR1 and CDR2: SEHNR and FQNEAQ (reference sequence). The V end lost 6 bases, the J end lost 8 bases, and 19 bases lay between the germline ends. The CDR3 length is 15 residues. The CDR3: CASRLIPGGPGELFF. CDR3 bases: TGTGCCAGCAGGCTCATCCCCGGGGGGCCGGGGGAGCTGTTTTTT.

This clone was seen more than once but under ten times. V usage is TRBV5-1 and J usage is TRBJ1-2; TRBD1 is a possible D gene (5 bases). Germline V gives CDR1 SGHRS, CDR2 YFSETQ. Deletions cut 0 bases from V and 1 base from J, with 16 bases between. The CDR3 runs 17 residues. Here the CDR3 DNA reads TGCGCCAGCAGCTTGGGGGGGGGAACAGGAAGTAACTATGGCTACACCTTC. It encodes CASSLGGGTGSNYGYTF.

This clone was seen a few times. V is TRBV5-1 and J is TRBJ1-1, with a possible D match to TRBD1 (6 bases). CDR1 and CDR2 (germline): SGHRS, YFSETQ. The V end was cut by 0 bases, the J end by 1 base, with 10 bases between. The CDR3 contains 15 residues. Here the CDR3 reads CASSLGTGTNTEAFF. CDR3 DNA sequence: TGCGCCAGCAGCTTGGGCACAGGGACGAACACTGAAGCTTTCTTT.

Concerning this clone itself: The junction shows a germline mismatch at one end, possibly a read error. V usage is TRBV30 and J usage is TRBJ1-2; TRBD1 matches 10 bases. There are 13 residues in the CDR3. Looked up from germline, CDR1 is GTSNPN and CDR2 is SVGIG (reference sequence). The CDR3 DNA sequence: TGTGCCCGGGACAGGGGAAGAAGCTATGGCCACACCTTC. This encodes CARDRGRSYGHTF. Full variable domain (outside the CDR3, taken from reference TRBV30 and TRBJ1-2): SQTIHQWPATLVQPVGSPLSLECTVEGTSNPNLYWYRQAAGRGLQLLFYSVGIGQISSEVPQNLSASRPQDRQFILSSKKLLLSDSGFYLCARDRGRSYGHTFGSGTRLTVV.

The chain has TRBV29-1 and TRBJ2-7; TRBD1 matches at 7 bases. CDR1 SQVTM and CDR2 ANQGSEA come from the germline V gene. Trimming cost V 7 bases and J 1 base; bases outside gene matches: 13. This CDR3 contains 15 residues. As DNA, the CDR3 is TGCAGCGCCCGGATTGACAGGGTATATTCCTACGAGCAGTACTTC. Amino acid sequence: CSARIDRVYSYEQYF.

The gene calls are TRBV5-1 and TRBJ2-3; a possible D gene is TRBD2 (6 bases). V was pared by 6 bases and J by 1 base, with 15 bases between. The germline V gene encodes CDR1 SGHRS and CDR2 YFSETQ. CDR3 length: 15 amino acids. CDR3 DNA sequence: TGCGCCAGCACCTTCACCGGGGGTGGCACAGATACGCAGTATTTT. It specifies CASTFTGGGTDTQYF.

The gene calls are TRBV27 and TRBJ2-5, with TRBD1 matching over 7 bases. This CDR3 is 14 amino acids long. The V and J ends lost 4 bases and 2 bases, in that order; junction bases with no gene match: 4. CDR1 and CDR2 from the germline V gene are MNHEY and SMNVEV (reference sequence). CDR3 sequence (DNA): TGTGCCAGCAGTTATCAGGGGGATCAAGAGACCCAGTACTTC. It yields the protein CASSYQGDQETQYF.

This clone was seen a handful of times. The V call is TRBV6-4, the J call TRBJ2-2; 11 bases are a match to TRBD2. V was pared by 6 bases and J by 4 bases, with 4 bases of the junction left unmatched. Germline CDR1 MRHNA, CDR2 SNTAGT. The CDR3 covers 15 residues. The CDR3 coding sequence is TGTGCCAGCAGCTCACTAGCGGGGGCCACCGGGGAGCTGTTTTTT. It yields the protein CASSSLAGATGELFF.

The V gene is TRBV27, the J gene TRBJ2-7, with 7 bases fitting TRBD1. The germline CDR1 and CDR2 sequences are MNHEY and SMNVEV (reference sequence). The J segment lost 0 bases and the V segment lost 3 bases, leaving 2 bases of the junction unmatched. The CDR3 is 14 residues long. CDR3 in DNA: TGTGCCAGCAGTTTTGGGACAGTCTCCTACGAGCAGTACTTC. This gives the protein CASSFGTVSYEQYF.

The J gene is TRBJ1-2, the V gene TRBV2; a weak D match, TRBD1 (6 bases). The CDR3 spans 15 residues. V was pared by 2 bases and J by 1 base, with 11 bases between. Germline values: CDR1 SNHLY, CDR2 FYNNEI. Here the CDR3 reads CASSERGTDNYGYTF. CDR3 sequence (DNA): TGTGCCAGCAGTGAAAGGGGGACGGATAACTATGGCTACACCTTC.

The chain couples TRBV27 to TRBJ1-2; the D gene is possibly TRBD1 (5 bases). The CDR3 spans 16 residues. V was pared by 4 bases and J by 5 bases, with 20 bases between. The germline CDR1 and CDR2 sequences are MNHEY and SMNVEV (reference sequence). In DNA form, the CDR3 reads TGTGCCAGCAGTTCCACCCCCGGGGGTCGCGGATATGGCTACACCTTC. Translation gives CASSSTPGGRGYGYTF.

This chain links TRBV12-1 with TRBJ2-3; the D segment call TRBD2 is taken from the table without a DNA check. TRBV12-1 is termed a pseudogene. This CDR3 is 15 amino acids long. CDR3 DNA: TGTGCCAGCAGCTCCCCTGGGCTAGCGAAAGATACGCAGTATTTT. This codes for CASSSPGLAKDTQYF.

The genes are TRBV5-1 and TRBJ2-1; D perhaps matches TRBD2 (6 bases). The V and J ends lost 5 bases and 4 bases respectively, with 16 bases between them. The germline V gene encodes CDR1 SGHRS and CDR2 YFSETQ. This CDR3 contains 15 residues. The CDR3 DNA is TGCGCCAGCAGTATTAGTTCAGGGACTTACAATGAGCAGTTCTTC. Translating it yields CASSISSGTYNEQFF.

This chain joins TRBV6-1 and TRBJ1-5; tentatively, D is TRBD1 (5 bases). In germline, CDR1 is MNHNS, CDR2 SASEGT. This CDR3 is built from 13 residues. Deletions cut 4 bases from V and 1 base from J, with 5 bases between. CDR3 region: CASSGQSNQPQHF. CDR3 coding DNA: TGTGCCAGCAGTGGACAGAGCAATCAGCCCCAGCATTTT.

This sequence joins TRBV2 and TRBJ2-1, with TRBD2 matching 11 bases. With V trimmed by 3 bases and J by 3 bases, 1 base remained unmatched. Germline assignment: CDR1 SNHLY and CDR2 FYNNEI. This CDR3 is 15 amino acids long. Here the CDR3 reads CASSDGTSGYNEQFF. CDR3 bases: TGTGCCAGCAGTGACGGGACTAGCGGCTACAATGAGCAGTTCTTC.

The J gene is TRBJ2-1, the V gene TRBV6-1; D is ambiguous. The CDR3 runs 16 residues. Germline V lookup: CDR1 MNHNS, CDR2 SASEGT. V lost 2 bases to trimming and J lost 7 bases, with 18 bases between them. CDR3 sequence: CASSEQSSDFWNEQFF. The CDR3 nucleotides are TGTGCCAGCAGTGAACAGTCTTCCGACTTTTGGAATGAGCAGTTCTTC.

The rearrangement joins TRBV5-1 to TRBJ2-7; 7 bases are a match to TRBD1. The J segment lost 6 bases and the V segment lost 0 bases, leaving 9 bases of the junction unmatched. Per germline, CDR1 SGHRS and CDR2 YFSETQ. The CDR3 spans 15 residues. As DNA, the CDR3 is TGCGCCAGCAGCTTGGCCGCAGGACAGGTCTCCGAGCAGTACTTC. This gives the protein CASSLAAGQVSEQYF.

The chain carries TRBV5-1 and TRBJ2-7; 10 bases fit TRBD2. J lost 2 bases, V lost 4 bases, and 9 bases had no gene match. In germline, CDR1 is SGHRS, CDR2 YFSETQ. The CDR3 totals 16 residues. The CDR3 bases are TGCGCCAGCAGCCCAACCCCCGGGACTAGCGCCTACGAGCAGTACTTC. Amino acid sequence: CASSPTPGTSAYEQYF.

V and J are TRBV27 and TRBJ2-7; TRBD2 matches at 10 bases. This CDR3 is built from 14 residues. V shed 7 bases and J 7 bases; nucleotides not matched to a gene: 10. Germline V gene data show CDR1 as MNHEY and CDR2 as SMNVEV (reference sequence). CDR3 sequence: CASNTGLARREQYF. In nucleotides, the CDR3 is TGTGCCAGCAACACGGGACTAGCGAGAAGGGAGCAGTACTTC.

This chain links TRBV6-5 with TRBJ2-1; 8 bases align to TRBD2. CDR3 length equals 15 residues. Unmatched junction bases numbered 8, after V lost 6 bases and J lost 4 bases. CDR1 is MNHEY, CDR2 SVGAGI, per germline. The CDR3 DNA reads as TGTGCCAGCAGGAAGGGACTAGTCGGGTACAATGAGCAGTTCTTC. Translation gives CASRKGLVGYNEQFF.

The V and J genes are TRBV11-2 and TRBJ2-7; 7 bases line up with TRBD1. The CDR3 covers 16 residues. Per the germline V gene, CDR1 is SGHAT and CDR2 is FQNNGV. V dropped 4 bases and J dropped 2; count of bases not matched to a gene: 11. DNA of the CDR3: TGTGCCAGCAGCTCTTCCGGGACAGCCTCCCCCTACGAGCAGTACTTC. Amino acids: CASSSSGTASPYEQYF. The complete variable domain, with remaining parts taken from reference TRBV11-2 and TRBJ2-7, reads EAGVAQSPRYKIIEKRQSVAFWCNPISGHATLYWYQQILGQGPKLLIQFQNNGVVDDSQLPKDRFSAERLKGVDSTLKIQPAKLEDSAVYLCASSSSGTASPYEQYFGPGTRLTVT.

The sample holds a few counts of this clone. The CDR3 DNA follows: TGTGCCAGCAGCTTGTCCGGGGGGGCTGGCACAGATACGCAGTATTTT. The encoded protein is CASSLSGGAGTDTQYF. The chain has TRBV5-6 and TRBJ2-3, with TRBD2 matching 8 bases. The CDR3 runs to 16 residues. Germline V CDR1 and CDR2: SGHDT, YYEEEE. After removal of 1 base from V and 1 base from J, the junction contained 5 bases not matched to a gene.

This clone occurred a few times. The chain joins TRBV19 to TRBJ2-3, with a tentative D call TRBD2 (6 bases). This CDR3 contains 13 residues. V was pared by 2 bases and J by 6 bases, with 9 bases between. Germline CDR1 reads LNHDA; CDR2 reads SQIVND (reference sequence). Here the CDR3 reads CASSIRLDDTQYF. CDR3 in DNA: TGTGCCAGTAGTATAAGACTAGATGATACGCAGTATTTT.

The chain has TRBV6-6 and TRBJ2-3; possibly TRBD2 for D (5 bases). Trimming stripped 3 bases from V and 6 bases from J, with 10 bases between. In germline, CDR1 is MNHNY, CDR2 SVGAGI (reference sequence). The CDR3 has 13 amino acids. The DNA for the CDR3 is TGTGCCAGCAGTTATTCGGGGTGGGATACGCAGTATTTT. It codes for CASSYSGWDTQYF.

The chain has TRBV4-2 and TRBJ2-5, with a tentative D call TRBD2 (5 bases). This CDR3 region has 14 residues. CDR1 and CDR2 (germline): LGHNA, YNFKEQ. The germline V and J ends were trimmed by 1 base and 11 bases, with 17 bases remaining between them. CDR3 region: CASSQATGVGEQYF. The CDR3 DNA follows: TGTGCCAGCAGCCAAGCGACGGGTGTGGGAGAGCAGTACTTC.

In this sample, this clone turned up a few times. The chain is built from TRBV19 and TRBJ1-2; 9 bases line up with TRBD1. The CDR3 is 15 amino acids. V was clipped by 7 bases and J by 3 bases; unmatched bases: 9. Germline V CDR1 and CDR2: LNHDA, SQIVND (reference sequence). CDR3 residues: CASTRRDREDYGYTF. In nucleotides, the CDR3 is TGTGCCAGTACCCGCCGGGACAGGGAAGACTATGGCTACACCTTC. Supplemented by reference TRBV19 and TRBJ1-2, the full variable domain reads DGGITQSPKYLFRKEGQNVTLSCEQNLNHDAMYWYRQDPGQGLRLIYYSQIVNDFQKGDIAEGYSVSREKKESFPLTVTSAQKNPTAFYLCASTRRDREDYGYTFGSGTRLTVV.

V gene TRBV7-9 combines with J gene TRBJ2-7; 10 bases fit TRBD1. From germline, CDR1 is SEHNR and CDR2 FQNEAQ (reference sequence). There are 14 residues in the CDR3. V was pared by 5 bases and J by 3 bases, with 4 bases of the junction left unmatched. The CDR3 region is CASSHRTGGYEQYF. CDR3 sequence (DNA): TGTGCCAGCAGCCATCGGACAGGGGGCTACGAGCAGTACTTC.

The chain couples TRBV19 to TRBJ2-3, with TRBD1 matching 10 bases. Germline V gives CDR1 LNHDA, CDR2 SQIVND (reference sequence). The CDR3 is 15 amino acids. V was pared by 8 bases and J by 4 bases, with 9 bases of the junction left unmatched. This chain's CDR3 is CASDERTGGADTQYF. CDR3 sequence (DNA): TGTGCCAGTGATGAGAGGACAGGGGGAGCAGATACGCAGTATTTT.

The J gene is TRBJ1-4, the V gene TRBV10-3; a weak D match, TRBD1 (6 bases). CDR1 is ENHRY, CDR2 SYGVKD, per germline. Trimming left V 10 bases short and J 7 bases short, with 16 bases between. This CDR3 region has 13 residues. DNA of the CDR3: TGTGCCACCGCCCCAGGGGACCGTGAAAAACTGTTTTTT. Its protein product is CATAPGDREKLFF.

This sequence joins TRBV6-6 and TRBJ2-1; weak D call: TRBD1 (6 bases). The CDR3 spans 15 residues. Trimming pared 6 bases from V and 3 bases from J, leaving 15 bases between. Germline-derived CDR1 and CDR2 are MNHNY and SVGAGI (reference sequence). The chain's CDR3 is CASSPGQGIYNEQFF. The CDR3, as DNA: TGTGCCAGCAGCCCCGGGCAGGGGATCTACAATGAGCAGTTCTTC.

The rearrangement links TRBV7-3 to TRBJ2-6; 7 nucleotides match TRBD1. The CDR3 consists of 17 residues. V shed 5 bases and J 2 bases; nucleotides not matched to a gene: 9. CDR1 is SGHTA and CDR2 is FQGTGA in the germline V gene. CDR3 residues: CASSPPPTGAGANVLTF. The CDR3 DNA follows: TGTGCCAGCAGCCCGCCACCCACAGGGGCTGGGGCCAACGTCCTGACTTTC.

The genes are TRBV19 and TRBJ1-2; D unresolved. Trimming took off 3 bases at V and 7 bases at J, with 12 bases between the two ends. Germline CDR1 and CDR2: LNHDA and SQIVND (reference sequence). The CDR3 runs to 13 residues. The chain's CDR3 is CASSIGGDRGYTF. The DNA of the CDR3 is TGTGCCAGTAGTATTGGAGGCGATCGTGGCTACACCTTC.